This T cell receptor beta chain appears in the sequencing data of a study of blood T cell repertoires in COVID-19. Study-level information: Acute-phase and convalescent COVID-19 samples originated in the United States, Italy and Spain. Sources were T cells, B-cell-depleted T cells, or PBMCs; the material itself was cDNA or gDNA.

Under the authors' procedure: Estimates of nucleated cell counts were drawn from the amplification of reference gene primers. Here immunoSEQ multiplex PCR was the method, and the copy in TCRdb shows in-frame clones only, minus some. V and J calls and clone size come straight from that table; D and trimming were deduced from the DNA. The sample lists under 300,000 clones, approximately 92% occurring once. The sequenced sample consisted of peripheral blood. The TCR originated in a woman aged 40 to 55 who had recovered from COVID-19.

CDR3 sequence: CASSALVTTAGTQYF. The CDR3 DNA reads TGTGCCAGCAGTGCCCTTGTAACGACGGCAGGGACCCAGTACTTC. This chain uses TRBV2 with TRBJ2-5; D remains ambiguous. Germline CDR1 and CDR2: SNHLY and FYNNEI. The CDR3 spans 15 residues. V dropped 4 bases and J dropped 7 bases, with 19 bases sitting between them.